This is a list of T cell receptor beta chains from one sample in a study of post-analysis software for immune sequencing data. TCRdb recomputed calls from the PCR reads with MiXCR, one row per CDR3 protein. The repertoire holds roughly 570,000 distinct CDR3 sequences, with around 36% as singletons. Sequences were obtained from blood. The receptor set was obtained from a girl younger than 18 with multiple sclerosis. Both conserved end residues are part of each CDR3. Fields, in order: J gene, clone size, CDR3 length, V gene, D gene, CDR3 DNA, CDR3 protein. The D gene is left open where the match is weak. The listing skips clone size in some rows; elsewhere it reads once, few, many or a size class.

j_gene: TRBJ2-7; abundance: few; len: 17; v_gene: TRBV20-1; d_gene: TRBD1; CDR3nt: TGCAGTGCTAGTCGGACAGGGGGCGCAGGGGGGTTGGACGAGCAGTACTTC; CDR3aa: CSASRTGGAGGLDEQYF
j_gene: TRBJ2-7; abundance: NA; len: 13; v_gene: TRBV7-9; d_gene: NA; CDR3nt: TGTGCCAGCAGCCTTTCAGCCTTCTCCGAGCAGTACTTC; CDR3aa: CASSLSAFSEQYF
j_gene: TRBJ1-6; abundance: few; len: 15; v_gene: TRBV20-1; d_gene: NA; CDR3nt: TGCAGTGCTAGAGATAAGGGGTCCTATAATTCACCCCTCCACTTT; CDR3aa: CSARDKGSYNSPLHF
j_gene: TRBJ1-2; abundance: NA; len: 14; v_gene: TRBV6-5; d_gene: NA; CDR3nt: TGTGCCAGCAGTTTCAGACGGGGCTCTACGGGCTACACCTTC; CDR3aa: CASSFRRGSTGYTF
j_gene: TRBJ2-1; abundance: few; len: 13; v_gene: TRBV29-1; d_gene: NA; CDR3nt: TGCAGCGTTGATGGGCCGGGGCTCAATGAGCAGTTCTTC; CDR3aa: CSVDGPGLNEQFF
j_gene: TRBJ2-4; abundance: NA; len: 15; v_gene: TRBV12-3/TRBV12-4; d_gene: NA; CDR3nt: TGTGCCAGCACCACGAGGGGTTGGGGCAAAAACATTCAGTACTTC; CDR3aa: CASTTRGWGKNIQYF
j_gene: TRBJ2-5; abundance: NA; len: 13; v_gene: TRBV6-5; d_gene: NA; CDR3nt: TGTGCCAGCAGCTCTATCTACCAAGAGACCCAGTACTTC; CDR3aa: CASSSIYQETQYF
j_gene: TRBJ2-5; abundance: few; len: 16; v_gene: TRBV18; d_gene: TRBD2; CDR3nt: TGTGCCAGCTCAGCTCTCGGAACTAGCGGTAAAGAGACCCAGTACTTC; CDR3aa: CASSALGTSGKETQYF
j_gene: TRBJ2-5; abundance: few; len: 15; v_gene: TRBV20-1; d_gene: TRBD2; CDR3nt: TGCAGTGCTAGCCCCTACGGGAGGGACCAAGAGACCCAGTACTTC; CDR3aa: CSASPYGRDQETQYF
j_gene: TRBJ1-6; abundance: few; len: 13; v_gene: TRBV7-3; d_gene: NA; CDR3nt: TGTGCCAGCAGCCCCCAGCAGAATTCACCCCTCCACTTT; CDR3aa: CASSPQQNSPLHF
j_gene: TRBJ2-5; abundance: many; len: 15; v_gene: TRBV6-6; d_gene: TRBD2; CDR3nt: TGTGCCAGCAGTAAGGGACTAGCTAACCAAGAGACCCAGTACTTC; CDR3aa: CASSKGLANQETQYF
j_gene: TRBJ2-3; abundance: many; len: 16; v_gene: TRBV28; d_gene: TRBD1; CDR3nt: TGTGCCAGCAGCTTACGGACAGGGGGTCGTACAGATACGCAGTATTTT; CDR3aa: CASSLRTGGRTDTQYF
j_gene: TRBJ1-1; abundance: few; len: 13; v_gene: TRBV19; d_gene: TRBD1; CDR3nt: TGTGCCACCAAAGACAGGGACAACACTGAAGCTTTCTTT; CDR3aa: CATKDRDNTEAFF
j_gene: TRBJ1-2; abundance: few; len: 12; v_gene: TRBV29-1; d_gene: NA; CDR3nt: TGCAGCGTTTCTCCCGACAGCTATGGCTACACCTTC; CDR3aa: CSVSPDSYGYTF
j_gene: TRBJ2-7; abundance: few; len: 14; v_gene: TRBV12-3/TRBV12-4; d_gene: TRBD2; CDR3nt: TGTGCCAGCAGCCCTGTGGGGGGGACCTACGAGCAGTACTTC; CDR3aa: CASSPVGGTYEQYF
j_gene: TRBJ2-3; abundance: few; len: 16; v_gene: TRBV6-5; d_gene: TRBD2; CDR3nt: TGTGCCAGCAGCCGAGCGGGACTAGCGGTTACAGATACGCAGTATTTT; CDR3aa: CASSRAGLAVTDTQYF
j_gene: TRBJ2-3; abundance: NA; len: 14; v_gene: TRBV5-1; d_gene: TRBD1; CDR3nt: TGCGCCAGCGGCTCAGGGGGCAACACAGATACGCAGTATTTT; CDR3aa: CASGSGGNTDTQYF
j_gene: TRBJ1-2; abundance: once; len: 16; v_gene: TRBV5-6; d_gene: NA; CDR3nt: TGTGCCAGCAGCCCCCTAGGGGGACCGCCCAACTATGGCTACACCTTC; CDR3aa: CASSPLGGPPNYGYTF
j_gene: TRBJ2-7; abundance: few; len: 13; v_gene: TRBV29-1; d_gene: NA; CDR3nt: TGCAGCGTTGTACCTGGGGCCCCCTACGAGCAGTACTTC; CDR3aa: CSVVPGAPYEQYF
j_gene: TRBJ2-3; abundance: NA; len: 16; v_gene: TRBV3-1; d_gene: NA; CDR3nt: TGTGCCAGCAGCCAAGGTCGGGGGGCGCTTCCAAATACGCAGTATTTT; CDR3aa: CASSQGRGALPNTQYF
j_gene: TRBJ2-7; abundance: few; len: 14; v_gene: TRBV5-1; d_gene: TRBD2; CDR3nt: TGCGCCAGCAGCTGGGGACTACCTCCCTACGAGCAGTACTTC; CDR3aa: CASSWGLPPYEQYF
j_gene: TRBJ2-1; abundance: NA; len: 18; v_gene: TRBV7-9; d_gene: NA; CDR3nt: TGTGCCAGCAGCAATGTGGGATCCGGGTTAAGCTCCTACAATGAGCAGTTCTTC; CDR3aa: CASSNVGSGLSSYNEQFF
j_gene: TRBJ1-2; abundance: many; len: 12; v_gene: TRBV6-5; d_gene: NA; CDR3nt: TGTGCCAGCAGTTCTCCTAACTATGGCTACACCTTC; CDR3aa: CASSSPNYGYTF
j_gene: TRBJ2-3; abundance: NA; len: 12; v_gene: TRBV29-1; d_gene: NA; CDR3nt: TGCAGCGTGCTTAACCTGGCTGAGACGCAGTATTTT; CDR3aa: CSVLNLAETQYF
j_gene: TRBJ2-5; abundance: few; len: 16; v_gene: TRBV10-3; d_gene: TRBD2; CDR3nt: TGTGCCATCAGTGAGGGGCTAGCGGGGCCCCAAGAGACCCAGTACTTC; CDR3aa: CAISEGLAGPQETQYF
j_gene: TRBJ1-1; abundance: NA; len: 12; v_gene: TRBV9; d_gene: NA; CDR3nt: TGTGCCAGCAGCGTAGCCGGGGAGAAAGCTTTCTTT; CDR3aa: CASSVAGEKAFF
j_gene: TRBJ1-2; abundance: NA; len: 15; v_gene: TRBV5-1; d_gene: NA; CDR3nt: TGCGCCAGCAGCTTAAACACAGGGACCAACTATGGCTACACCTTC; CDR3aa: CASSLNTGTNYGYTF
j_gene: TRBJ2-6; abundance: NA; len: 15; v_gene: TRBV2; d_gene: NA; CDR3nt: TGTGCCAGCTCTGAACTCGGCTACGGGGCCAACGTCCTGACTTTC; CDR3aa: CASSELGYGANVLTF
j_gene: TRBJ1-4; abundance: few; len: 15; v_gene: TRBV28; d_gene: TRBD1; CDR3nt: TGTGCCAGTGGGTCAATACAGGGGGCGCGGCGGAAACTGTTTTTT; CDR3aa: CASGSIQGARRKLFF
j_gene: TRBJ2-1; abundance: few; len: 14; v_gene: TRBV20-1; d_gene: NA; CDR3nt: TGCAGTGCTAAACGGCTTATCCGTTACAATGAGCAGTTCTTC; CDR3aa: CSAKRLIRYNEQFF
j_gene: TRBJ1-2; abundance: few; len: 15; v_gene: TRBV4-2; d_gene: NA; CDR3nt: TGTGCCAGCAGCCCCGGTCCGGGAACGAAAAATGGCTACACCTTC; CDR3aa: CASSPGPGTKNGYTF
j_gene: TRBJ1-6; abundance: NA; len: 14; v_gene: TRBV6-5; d_gene: NA; CDR3nt: TGTGCCAGCAGTCGGTCAGGGTCTCGTTCACCCCTCCACTTT; CDR3aa: CASSRSGSRSPLHF
j_gene: TRBJ2-7; abundance: few; len: 13; v_gene: TRBV20-1; d_gene: NA; CDR3nt: TGCAGTGCTATTACAGGTGGCAAGTCCGAGCAGTACTTC; CDR3aa: CSAITGGKSEQYF
j_gene: TRBJ1-1; abundance: NA; len: 10; v_gene: TRBV29-1; d_gene: NA; CDR3nt: TGCAGCGTTCTAAGGACTGAAGCTTTCTTT; CDR3aa: CSVLRTEAFF
j_gene: TRBJ1-6; abundance: few; len: 16; v_gene: TRBV27; d_gene: TRBD1; CDR3nt: TGTGCCAGCAGTTCTCCCGGACAGGGGGCGAATTCACCCCTCCACTTT; CDR3aa: CASSSPGQGANSPLHF
j_gene: TRBJ1-1; abundance: NA; len: 11; v_gene: TRBV20-1; d_gene: TRBD1; CDR3nt: TGCAGTGCACGACAGGGTTTGGTGGCTTTCTTT; CDR3aa: CSARQGLVAFF
j_gene: TRBJ1-5; abundance: NA; len: 14; v_gene: TRBV7-9; d_gene: NA; CDR3nt: TGTGCCAGCAGTTCAGCCAGTAGCAATCAGCCCCAGCATTTT; CDR3aa: CASSSASSNQPQHF